These 12 T cell receptor beta chains share one sample of origin, sequenced in a study of shared clonotypes between healthy human individuals (dated by TCRdb to the early 2020s). CD8 naive samples were obtained by positive selection for CCR7 among CD45RO-negative cells, yielding a CD45RA+CCR7+ population from which TemRA cells were excluded. The library was generated by the immunoSEQ multiplex PCR assay. Sourced from immuneACCESS, this table was stored by TCRdb with only in-frame sequences that have V and J called. A share of the clones is absent; for the studies checked, an unresolved V gene accounts for under half, and the remainder has no known explanation. This sample comprises about 2.1 million clones, approximately 94% of them detected only once. The biggest ten clones account for 1.5% to 2% of the sample. The sequencing input was naive CD8+ T cells from PBMCs. The sample's cell subset or site, from its label and the paper: CD45RA+CCR7+. These receptors were taken from a man aged 18 to 30 in good health. Some clones in this sample may be carry-over from other donors' samples.

The chain employs TRBV25-1 and TRBJ2-1, with D unresolved. Germline lookup yields CDR1 MGHDK and CDR2 SYGVNS. The CDR3 is 13 residues long. V lost 6 bases and J 3 bases, leaving 9 bases between the germline ends. CDR3 residues: CASRVGNYNEQFF. The CDR3 DNA reads as TGTGCCAGCAGAGTCGGAAACTACAATGAGCAGTTCTTC.

The rearrangement joins TRBV10-3 to TRBJ2-7; TRBD2 aligns across 9 bases. Germline CDR1 ENHRY, CDR2 SYGVKD. The trim removed 3 bases at V and 0 bases at J, leaving 6 bases unmatched. CDR3 length equals 16 residues. CDR3 sequence reads: CAISEWLAGNSYEQYF. The CDR3 DNA follows: TGTGCCATCAGTGAATGGCTAGCGGGGAACTCCTACGAGCAGTACTTC.

The chain couples TRBV11-2 to TRBJ1-5; perhaps TRBD1 as D (5 bases). The CDR3 runs to 16 residues. V gave up 1 base and J gave up 2 bases, with 12 bases separating them. Germline-derived CDR1 and CDR2 are SGHAT and FQNNGV. CDR3 coding DNA: TGTGCCAGCAGCTTAGGGCCCGGGGGGGGCAATCAGCCCCAGCATTTT. It is translated as CASSLGPGGGNQPQHF. The full variable domain, completed using reference TRBV11-2 and TRBJ1-5, is EAGVAQSPRYKIIEKRQSVAFWCNPISGHATLYWYQQILGQGPKLLIQFQNNGVVDDSQLPKDRFSAERLKGVDSTLKIQPAKLEDSAVYLCASSLGPGGGNQPQHFGDGTRLSIL.

This sequence joins TRBV7-9 and TRBJ2-3; 7 positions match TRBD2. The CDR3 consists of 17 residues. V trimming: 7 bases; J trimming: 2 bases; junction bases outside the gene matches: 15. Germline V gene lookup returns CDR1 SEHNR and CDR2 FQNEAQ (reference sequence). The CDR3 region has the DNA TGTGCCAGCATCCCAAGGGAGGGAGACGGAGACACAGATACGCAGTATTTT. Amino acids: CASIPREGDGDTDTQYF.

V is TRBV29-1 and J is TRBJ2-1; D is undetermined. Germline V gene data show CDR1 as SQVTM and CDR2 as ANQGSEA. This CDR3 is 14 amino acids long. Trimming removed 4 bases at V and 0 bases at J, with 10 bases between. The CDR3 bases are TGCAGCGTTGTCTCTAGAAACTCCTACAATGAGCAGTTCTTC. Its translation is CSVVSRNSYNEQFF.

The rearrangement links TRBV19 to TRBJ1-1; no firm D call. V shed 4 bases and J shed 3 bases, with 9 bases lying between them. The germline V gene has CDR1 LNHDA and CDR2 SQIVND (reference sequence). There are 13 residues in the CDR3. DNA of the CDR3: TGTGCCAGTAGTAACCTAGGACACACTGAAGCTTTCTTT. The encoded protein is CASSNLGHTEAFF.

The sample holds one count of this clone. J is TRBJ2-5 and V is TRBV2; TRBD2 aligns across 12 bases. V was clipped by 1 base and J by 2 bases; unmatched bases: 14. The CDR3 extends over 20 amino acids. Germline assignment: CDR1 SNHLY and CDR2 FYNNEI. This chain's CDR3 is CASSEGTVTSGSLWQETQYF. Here the CDR3 DNA reads TGTGCCAGCAGTGAAGGTACAGTGACTAGCGGGAGTCTTTGGCAAGAGACCCAGTACTTC. The complete variable domain, with remaining parts taken from reference TRBV2 and TRBJ2-5, reads EPEVTQTPSHQVTQMGQEVILRCVPISNHLYFYWYRQILGQKVEFLVSFYNNEISEKSEIFDDQFSVERPDGSNFTLKIRSTKLEDSAMYFCASSEGTVTSGSLWQETQYFGPGTRLLVL.

The chain has TRBV6-5 and TRBJ2-5, with D unclear. The CDR3 sequence is 14 residues long. Germline V gene lookup returns CDR1 MNHEY and CDR2 SVGAGI. V was clipped by 4 bases and J by 2 bases, with 11 bases between them. CDR3 region: CASSSRNTQETQYF. The DNA for the CDR3 is TGTGCCAGCAGTTCAAGAAACACTCAAGAGACCCAGTACTTC.

This clone showed up just a few times. This chain connects TRBV7-9 to TRBJ1-4; D gene unclear. Trimming stripped 5 bases from V and 0 bases from J, with 13 bases between. CDR1 is SEHNR and CDR2 is FQNEAQ in the germline V gene (reference sequence). The CDR3 covers 16 residues. This CDR3 reads CASSPPGPATNEKLFF. The CDR3 nucleotides are TGTGCCAGCAGCCCCCCTGGCCCCGCAACTAATGAAAAACTGTTTTTT.

Comments on this clone: Other nucleotide sequences in the sample specify the same CDR3. The chain uses TRBV27 and TRBJ2-3; 8 positions agree with TRBD2. V shed 6 bases and J 0 bases; nucleotides not matched to a gene: 5. Germline loops: CDR1 MNHEY, CDR2 SMNVEV (reference sequence). This CDR3 comprises 15 residues. CDR3 sequence reads: CASRLAGTSTDTQYF. CDR3 DNA sequence: TGTGCCAGCAGGCTAGCGGGCACTAGCACAGATACGCAGTATTTT.

The rearrangement uses TRBV11-3 and TRBJ2-6; 8 nucleotides match TRBD1. Trimming removed 5 bases from V and 13 bases from J; junction bases left unmatched: 13. The CDR3 is 15 residues long. CDR1 and CDR2 (germline): SGHNT, YENEEA. CDR3 bases: TGTGCCAGCAGCCCTGGACAGGGTTTGTACGGGGTCCTGACTTTC. Protein product: CASSPGQGLYGVLTF.

The chain employs TRBV2 and TRBJ2-5; 9 bases agree with TRBD2. Losses at the gene ends were 2 bases for V and 2 bases for J; bases not matched to a gene: 9. Germline values: CDR1 SNHLY, CDR2 FYNNEI. This CDR3 comprises 17 residues. The CDR3 sequence is CASSETFPSGEQETQYF. CDR3 bases: TGTGCCAGCAGTGAAACCTTCCCTAGCGGGGAACAAGAGACCCAGTACTTC.